What follows are 20 T cell receptor beta chains derived from one specimen sequenced in a study of OX40 agonist ivuxolimab in advanced cancers. The assay was immunoSEQ multiplex PCR, and TCRdb's table has in-frame clones only and misses some. The table shows tens of thousands of clones, with about nine tenths occurring only once. Sequenced here: CD4+ or CD8+ T cells sorted from blood, sampled in a trial of the OX40 agonist ivuxolimab. These receptors all stem from an adult with an advanced solid tumor such as melanoma, head and neck, liver or kidney cancer.

The J gene is TRBJ2-1, the V gene TRBV21-1; the listed D gene, TRBD1, was not tested against the DNA. TRBV21-1 is flagged as a pseudogene. The CDR3 covers 14 residues. CDR3 in amino acids: CASGGQGAYNEQFF. In DNA, the CDR3 is TGTGCCAGCGGTGGACAGGGGGCTTACAATGAGCAGTTCTTC.

The chain recombines TRBV25-1 with TRBJ2-7, with a tentative D call TRBD2 (6 bases). The CDR3 extends over 14 amino acids. CDR1 is MGHDK, CDR2 SYGVNS, per germline. V shed 4 bases and J shed 3 bases, with 13 bases lying between them. CDR3 sequence reads: CASSVWSGHYEQYF. The DNA of the CDR3 is TGTGCCAGCAGTGTCTGGAGCGGGCACTACGAGCAGTACTTC.

The genes are TRBV10-3 and TRBJ2-7; 9 nucleotides line up with TRBD1. In germline, CDR1 is ENHRY, CDR2 SYGVKD. The junction had 8 bases not matched to a gene; V was cut back by 4 bases and J by 7 bases. This CDR3 spans 14 amino acids. In DNA, the CDR3 is TGTGCCATCAGTGGGACAGGGGTTGCCTGGGAGCAGTACTTC. Its protein is CAISGTGVAWEQYF.

This chain joins TRBV20-1 and TRBJ2-7; D gene uncertain. V dropped 4 bases and J dropped 6 bases, with 10 bases sitting between them. The CDR3 spans 11 residues. Germline CDR1 reads DFQATT; CDR2 reads SNEGSKA (reference sequence). CDR3 region: CSATPLREQYF. The CDR3 DNA reads as TGCAGTGCTACCCCGTTGCGCGAGCAGTACTTC.

The chain combines TRBV27 with TRBJ1-1; TRBD1 matches 9 bases. V was clipped by 5 bases and J by 4 bases; unmatched bases: 14. Per germline, CDR1 MNHEY and CDR2 SMNVEV (reference sequence). The length of the CDR3 is 17 residues. CDR3 coding DNA: TGTGCCAGCAGTCCGCAAGGGGGGACAGGGTGGCTCACTGAAGCTTTCTTT. The encoded protein is CASSPQGGTGWLTEAFF.

The V gene is TRBV28, the J gene TRBJ1-5, with TRBD1 identical over 11 bases. The CDR3 is 15 residues long. Germline trimming cut 3 bases from V and 7 bases from J; bases unmatched to any gene: 5. Germline CDR1 reads MDHEN; CDR2 reads SYDVKM. This chain's CDR3 is CASSFRTGGGQPQHF. The CDR3 DNA reads as TGTGCCAGCAGTTTCCGGACAGGGGGCGGACAGCCCCAGCATTTT.

The V call is TRBV4-2, the J call TRBJ2-5; D ambiguous. V lost 2 bases and J 1 base, leaving 11 bases between the germline ends. The CDR3 totals 15 residues. CDR1 LGHNA and CDR2 YNFKEQ come from the germline V gene. CDR3 nucleotide sequence: TGTGCCAGCAGCCAAAGAATTCTAGGCCAAGAGACCCAGTACTTC. It codes for CASSQRILGQETQYF.

This sequence joins TRBV6-5 and TRBJ2-5, with D uncertain. Germline V gene sequence: CDR1 MNHEY, CDR2 SVGAGI. CDR3 length equals 13 residues. Trimming shortened V by 3 bases and J by 3 bases, and 8 bases separated the two germline ends. For the CDR3, the DNA is TGTGCCAGCAGTTATAAGGGTAAAGAGACCCAGTACTTC. Translating gives CASSYKGKETQYF.

The chain is built from TRBV9 and TRBJ2-7; 7 nucleotides agree with TRBD1. Germline V lookup: CDR1 SGDLS, CDR2 YYNGEE. The CDR3 has 15 amino acids. V dropped 3 bases and J dropped 0; count of bases not matched to a gene: 6. CDR3 in amino acids: CASSGTGTASYEQYF. The CDR3 region has the DNA TGTGCCAGCAGCGGTACCGGGACAGCCTCCTACGAGCAGTACTTC.

This rearrangement joins TRBV28 to TRBJ2-7; tentatively, D is TRBD2 (7 bases). This CDR3 is built from 14 residues. The V end lost 8 bases, the J end lost 0 bases, and 14 bases lay between the germline ends. Germline-derived CDR1 and CDR2 are MDHEN and SYDVKM. CDR3 nucleotides: TGTGCCAGCCTTCCGGGGGGCGGCTCCTACGAGCAGTACTTC. Its protein is CASLPGGGSYEQYF.

This chain connects TRBV6-1 to TRBJ2-7; 7 bases map to TRBD1. V dropped 5 bases and J dropped 2; count of bases not matched to a gene: 9. Germline CDR1 MNHNS, CDR2 SASEGT. The CDR3 has 15 residues. The CDR3: CASSTGTASTYEQYF. CDR3 DNA: TGTGCCAGCAGTACCGGGACAGCCTCGACCTACGAGCAGTACTTC.

The chain uses TRBV7-2 and TRBJ1-2; D ambiguous. Germline V gene data show CDR1 as SGHTA and CDR2 as FQGNSA. Trimming took 1 base from V and 2 from J, leaving 8 bases between them. CDR3 size: 14 residues. CDR3 nucleotides: TGTGCCAGCAGCTTAGGTCGGGGAAACTATGGCTACACCTTC. It yields the protein CASSLGRGNYGYTF. Full variable domain (outside the CDR3, taken from reference TRBV7-2 and TRBJ1-2): GAGVSQSPSNKVTEKGKDVELRCDPISGHTALYWYRQSLGQGLEFLIYFQGNSAPDKSGLPSDRFSAERTGGSVSTLTIQRTQQEDSAVYLCASSLGRGNYGYTFGSGTRLTVV.

CDR3 region: CASSLVPGGGYGYTF. The CDR3 nucleotides are TGTGCCAGCAGCTTAGTTCCGGGGGGCGGCTATGGCTACACCTTC. The chain carries TRBV7-9 and TRBJ1-2, with a weak D call TRBD1 (6 bases). Germline V gene data show CDR1 as SEHNR and CDR2 as FQNEAQ (reference sequence). The CDR3 length is 15 residues. V gave up 1 base and J gave up 4 bases, with 13 bases separating them.

This chain connects TRBV4-1 to TRBJ2-5; 11 bases fit TRBD2. Germline V CDR1 and CDR2: MGHRA, YSYEKL. This CDR3 spans 17 amino acids. V gave up 5 bases and J gave up 0 bases; unmatched junction bases: 8. The CDR3 coding sequence is TGCGCCAGCAGCTTAGGACTAGCGGGTTCGTACCAAGAGACCCAGTACTTC. As protein: CASSLGLAGSYQETQYF.

The chain recombines TRBV7-2 with TRBJ2-7; 9 nucleotides match TRBD1. This CDR3 is 16 amino acids long. V shed 5 bases and J 2 bases; nucleotides not matched to a gene: 10. Germline V lookup: CDR1 SGHTA, CDR2 FQGNSA. The CDR3 region is CASSNSGTGIPYEQYF. As DNA, the CDR3 is TGTGCCAGCAGCAATTCCGGGACAGGGATACCCTACGAGCAGTACTTC. Full variable domain (rest looked up from reference TRBV7-2 and TRBJ2-7): GAGVSQSPSNKVTEKGKDVELRCDPISGHTALYWYRQSLGQGLEFLIYFQGNSAPDKSGLPSDRFSAERTGGSVSTLTIQRTQQEDSAVYLCASSNSGTGIPYEQYFGPGTRLTVT.

J is TRBJ2-1 and V is TRBV2; no definite D call. CDR1 and CDR2 (germline): SNHLY, FYNNEI. Trimming shortened V by 8 bases and J by 5 bases, and 13 bases separated the two germline ends. CDR3 length: 13 amino acids. The CDR3 DNA is TGTGCCAGCTCATCGGTGGGAAACAATGAGCAGTTCTTC. Amino acids: CASSSVGNNEQFF.

CDR3 sequence reads: CASSIKGGIGSPLHF. DNA of the CDR3: TGTGCCAGCAGCATAAAGGGGGGTATTGGTTCACCCCTCCACTTT. The chain recombines TRBV7-3 with TRBJ1-6, with D possibly TRBD1 on 6 matching bases. CDR1 is SGHTA and CDR2 is FQGTGA in the germline V gene. The ends were cut back, 5 bases at V and 9 bases at J, with 17 bases in the middle. CDR3 length: 15 amino acids.

The genes are TRBV9 and TRBJ2-7, with D hard to call. Germline V gives CDR1 SGDLS, CDR2 YYNGEE. Between the trimmed V and J ends, which lost 0 bases and 0 bases, there was a span of 13 bases. This CDR3 region has 16 residues. The CDR3 sequence is CASSVAGAAASYEQYF. The CDR3 DNA reads as TGTGCCAGCAGCGTAGCAGGCGCTGCGGCCTCCTACGAGCAGTACTTC.

The chain has TRBV6-1 and TRBJ1-5; no clear D. CDR1 is MNHNS, CDR2 SASEGT, per germline. V was shortened by 1 base and J by 0 bases, with 7 bases between the two germline ends. This CDR3 contains 15 residues. The CDR3 nucleotides read TGTGCCAGCAGTGAAGGAGCGTATAGCAATCAGCCCCAGCATTTT. Translated: CASSEGAYSNQPQHF.

The CDR3 bases are TGCAGCGTTACCGACAGCTCTGGGGCCAACGTCCTGACTTTC. It translates to CSVTDSSGANVLTF. This rearrangement joins TRBV29-1 to TRBJ2-6; D might be TRBD1 (5 bases). V was cut by 5 bases and J by 0 bases, with 8 bases left in between. This CDR3 is built from 14 residues. Germline CDR1 is SQVTM and CDR2 is ANQGSEA.